One sample yielded the 20 T cell receptor beta chains listed below, sequenced in a study of cytomegalovirus exposure and HLA in healthy donors. Primers for the PCR totalled 60 Vbeta and 13 Jbeta. Measured with immunoSEQ multiplex PCR; TCRdb has only the in-frame clones, and not every one. The data show about 59,000 clones, with around 83% seen just once and under 2% held by the top ten. Sequencing used PBMCs. These TCRs come from a human donor in good health.

This clone has a handful of counts. V usage is TRBV5-1 and J usage is TRBJ1-1; possible D gene TRBD1, 5 bases. The CDR3 spans 14 residues. V was trimmed by 4 bases and J by 0 bases, leaving 10 bases between them. In germline, CDR1 is SGHRS, CDR2 YFSETQ. The CDR3 DNA follows: TGCGCCAGCAGCCCGGACACGGTGAACACTGAAGCTTTCTTT. It codes for CASSPDTVNTEAFF.

The V and J genes are TRBV10-3 and TRBJ2-1; 7 bases fit TRBD2. V gave up 3 bases and J gave up 4 bases; unmatched junction bases: 3. CDR3 size: 14 residues. Per germline, CDR1 ENHRY and CDR2 SYGVKD. CDR3 protein: CAISEGLVYNEQFF. CDR3 DNA: TGTGCCATCAGTGAAGGACTAGTGTACAATGAGCAGTTCTTC.

The V gene is TRBV4-2, the J gene TRBJ1-4, with D maybe TRBD1 (5 bases). V was trimmed by 1 base and J by 6 bases, leaving 15 bases between them. CDR3 length: 16 amino acids. CDR1 LGHNA and CDR2 YNFKEQ come from the germline V gene. The CDR3 loop reads CASSQVTRQSHEKLFF. CDR3 DNA: TGTGCCAGCAGCCAAGTTACGAGACAGAGTCATGAAAAACTGTTTTTT.

This chain joins TRBV10-2 and TRBJ2-5, with D uncertain. The assigned J gene may be wrong: the sequence end matches TRBJ2-7 better. This CDR3 spans 13 amino acids. Germline assignment: CDR1 WSHSY and CDR2 SAAADI. For the CDR3, the DNA is TGCGCCAGCAGTGGGTCCTTGTTGTTCGAGCAGTACTTC. This translates into CASSGSLLFEQYF.

The chain combines TRBV5-1 with TRBJ2-1; 12 bases agree with TRBD2. CDR3 size: 17 residues. J gave up 4 bases and V 0 bases, and 5 bases lay outside the gene matches. Germline CDR1 is SGHRS and CDR2 is YFSETQ. CDR3 DNA: TGCGCCAGCAGCTTGGGTCTAGCGGGAGGGCCTTACAATGAGCAGTTCTTC. This encodes CASSLGLAGGPYNEQFF.

The gene calls are TRBV30 and TRBJ2-1; a weak D match, TRBD1 (5 bases). V dropped 3 bases and J dropped 4 bases, with 10 bases sitting between them. CDR1 is GTSNPN and CDR2 is SVGIG in the germline V gene (reference sequence). This CDR3 is 13 amino acids long. CDR3 DNA sequence: TGTGCCTGGAGAGCCAGGGATTACAATGAGCAGTTCTTC. Translation gives CAWRARDYNEQFF.

This clone was seen a few times. This rearrangement joins TRBV15 to TRBJ2-3; D is possibly TRBD2 (6 bases). Germline V CDR1 and CDR2: LNHNV, YYDKDF (reference sequence). The CDR3 has 15 amino acids. Trimming shortened V by 4 bases and J by 2 bases, and 13 bases separated the two germline ends. The CDR3 coding sequence is TGTGCCACCAGCAAAGGGGCGGGGAACACAGATACGCAGTATTTT. This codes for CATSKGAGNTDTQYF.

The chain carries TRBV28 and TRBJ2-2, with a weak D call TRBD1 (6 bases). Germline values: CDR1 MDHEN, CDR2 SYDVKM. This CDR3 is built from 15 residues. V gave up 6 bases and J gave up 6 bases, with 17 bases separating them. The CDR3 sequence is CASRGDIRKAGELFF. CDR3 bases: TGTGCCAGCAGGGGGGACATCCGGAAGGCCGGGGAGCTGTTTTTT.

The DNA of the CDR3 is TGTGCCAGCAGCCAAGACAGGGACGAAGATACGCAGTATTTT. Protein product: CASSQDRDEDTQYF. The chain couples TRBV6-6 to TRBJ2-3; TRBD1 aligns across 7 bases. J lost 5 bases, V lost 6 bases, and 8 bases had no gene match. The CDR3 covers 14 residues. Germline lookup yields CDR1 MNHNY and CDR2 SVGAGI (reference sequence).

V is TRBV7-9 and J is TRBJ1-2; 7 nucleotides line up with TRBD1. CDR1 and CDR2 (germline): SEHNR, FQNEAQ (reference sequence). This CDR3 has 15 amino acids. V was clipped by 5 bases and J by 3 bases; unmatched bases: 9. Here the CDR3 reads CASSPRQGGDYGYTF. The DNA of the CDR3 is TGTGCCAGCAGCCCCCGACAGGGTGGGGACTATGGCTACACCTTC.

V usage is TRBV7-3 and J usage is TRBJ2-5; TRBD2 matches at 16 bases. Germline CDR1 SGHTA, CDR2 FQGTGA. V shed 2 bases and J 7 bases; nucleotides not matched to a gene: 10. The length of the CDR3 is 18 residues. CDR3 in amino acids: CASSLEPGLAGGQGTQYF. CDR3 nucleotides: TGTGCCAGCAGCTTAGAGCCGGGACTAGCGGGAGGGCAGGGGACCCAGTACTTC.

The CDR3 DNA reads TGCGCCAGCAGCGGTCAGGGGGCATCTAATGAAAAACTGTTTTTT. Protein product: CASSGQGASNEKLFF. V and J are TRBV5-1 and TRBJ1-4, with 8 bases matching TRBD1. Per germline, CDR1 SGHRS and CDR2 YFSETQ. After removal of 4 bases from V and 3 bases from J, the junction contained 5 bases not matched to a gene. The CDR3 is made up of 15 amino acids.

The chain has TRBV18 and TRBJ1-5; D gene ambiguous. This CDR3 is built from 15 residues. Trimming removed 2 bases from V and 5 bases from J, with 13 bases in between. Germline V gives CDR1 KGHSH, CDR2 LQKENI. CDR3 nucleotide sequence: TGTGCCAGCTCACCAACGGGAGGCGGGGATCAGCCCCAGCATTTT. It is translated as CASSPTGGGDQPQHF.

The CDR3 region has the DNA TGTGCCAGCAGGCGAGGACAGGCGGATACGCAGTATTTT. This gives the protein CASRRGQADTQYF. The chain links TRBV5-6 to TRBJ2-3, with 7 nucleotides matching TRBD1. CDR1 is SGHDT, CDR2 YYEEEE, per germline. The V segment lost 5 bases and the J segment 6 bases; nucleotides outside the gene matches: 6. The CDR3 contains 13 residues.

The chain employs TRBV5-8 and TRBJ1-6, with 9 bases that match TRBD1. The J segment lost 7 bases and the V segment lost 4 bases, leaving 12 bases of the junction unmatched. This CDR3 contains 17 residues. CDR1 and CDR2 from the germline V gene are SGHTS and YDEGEE. CDR3 in DNA: TGTGCCAGCAGCGCGGACAGGGGATCTACGTGGAATTCACCCCTCCACTTT. As protein: CASSADRGSTWNSPLHF.

The V gene is TRBV6-5, the J gene TRBJ1-1; TRBD1 matches 10 bases. The CDR3 is made up of 15 amino acids. Germline-derived CDR1 and CDR2 are MNHEY and SVGAGI. Germline trimming cut 4 bases from V and 2 bases from J; bases unmatched to any gene: 4. The CDR3 protein is CASSSRTGGNTEAFF. The CDR3 coding sequence is TGTGCCAGCAGTTCCCGGACAGGGGGAAACACTGAAGCTTTCTTT.

The sample holds a few counts of this clone. This chain uses TRBV6-1 with TRBJ1-3, with unresolved D. CDR1 is MNHNS, CDR2 SASEGT, per germline. The CDR3 runs 15 residues. V lost 0 bases to trimming and J lost 3 bases, with 9 bases between them. For the CDR3, the DNA is TGTGCCAGCAGTGAAGCGCTTGGAGTTGGAAACACCATATATTTT. Translating it yields CASSEALGVGNTIYF.

The CDR3 loop is CASSVGGANEKLFF. For the CDR3, the DNA is TGTGCCAGTAGCGTCGGGGGGGCTAATGAAAAACTGTTTTTT. V is TRBV19 and J is TRBJ1-4, with D possibly matching TRBD1 (5 bases). The germline gives CDR1 LNHDA, CDR2 SQIVND (reference sequence). The ends were cut back, 6 bases at V and 3 bases at J, with 11 bases in the middle. The CDR3 length is 14 residues.

The V and J genes are TRBV11-2 and TRBJ2-7; weak D call: TRBD2 (5 bases). This CDR3 has 14 amino acids. The germline CDR1 and CDR2 sequences are SGHAT and FQNNGV. The V and J ends lost 1 base and 0 bases respectively, with 7 bases between them. The CDR3 loop is CASSLAGSSYEQYF. CDR3 sequence (DNA): TGTGCCAGCAGCTTAGCGGGGAGCTCCTACGAGCAGTACTTC.

The V call is TRBV6-6, the J call TRBJ1-1; D possibly corresponds to TRBD1 (5 bases). The length of the CDR3 is 13 residues. The V and J ends lost 8 bases and 0 bases respectively, with 10 bases between them. Germline CDR1 MNHNY, CDR2 SVGAGI (reference sequence). The CDR3 reads CASLLGVNTEAFF. The CDR3 nucleotides read TGTGCCAGCCTCCTAGGGGTGAACACTGAAGCTTTCTTT.